Detailed here is one TCR beta chain. TCRdb reprocessed the 5' RACE reads with MiXCR, giving one entry per CDR3 protein. Altogether tens of thousands of distinct CDR3 sequences are present, around 5.6% being singletons, with the ten largest covering under 8%. The V end was cut by 6 bases, the J end by 0 bases, with 8 bases between. This CDR3 has 12 amino acids. The V gene's germline CDR1 is GTSNPN and CDR2 SVGIG (reference sequence). This sample is part of a study of early T cells in non-severe SARS-CoV-2 infection. Study-level information: The sequenced material was bulk RNA from unsorted whole blood, and its chains were unpaired.

This receptor was obtained from an adult who was a healthcare worker with PCR-confirmed SARS-CoV-2 infection or an uninfected control (not recorded which). The material sequenced was whole blood. This chain connects TRBV30 to TRBJ2-5; D is undetermined. This CDR3 reads CACRTYQETQYF. CDR3 DNA: TGTGCCTGCCGGACGTACCAAGAGACCCAGTACTTC.